These 27 T cell receptor beta chains originate from one sample sequenced in a study of human CD8 memory T cell subsets (dated by TCRdb to between 2020 and 2021). A Human TCR Profiling Kit was used to prepare UMI-labeled 5' RACE TCRbeta libraries. Following TCRdb reprocessing, every CDR3 protein sequence forms one entry, and DNA is not provided. The sample's clone listing holds 4,500 to 6,500 distinct CDR3 sequences. Of the sample, 35% to 40% is held by the ten largest clones. Sequenced material: CD8+ T cells from PBMCs. The receptors were sampled from a human donor in good health.

V is TRBV28 and J is TRBJ2-6; TCRdb lists TRBD2, though no DNA is available to test this call. The CDR3 is 17 amino acids. CDR1 is MDHEN and CDR2 is SYDVKM in the germline V gene. The CDR3: CASRPYGEVAGANVLTF.

The J gene is TRBJ2-7, the V gene TRBV20-1; with no DNA, the TCRdb D assignment of TRBD1 cannot be verified. CDR1 and CDR2 from the germline V gene are DFQATT and SNEGSKA (reference sequence). CDR3 length: 16 amino acids. The CDR3: CSARDRGGAGGLEQYF.

The chain employs TRBV10-3 and TRBJ2-1. The CDR3 length is 13 residues. Germline CDR1 and CDR2: ENHRY and SYGVKD. This CDR3 reads CAISISTYNEQFF.

The chain couples TRBV4-2 to TRBJ2-7. Germline CDR1 is LGHNA and CDR2 is YNFKEQ. CDR3 length: 16 amino acids. CDR3 in amino acids: CASSQDRGTPTYEQYF.

The rearrangement joins TRBV7-9 to TRBJ1-5; the D call from TCRdb, TRBD1, cannot be confirmed without DNA. Germline loops: CDR1 SEHNR, CDR2 FQNEAQ (reference sequence). CDR3 length equals 15 residues. The CDR3 is CASSTWGGADQPQHF. The full variable domain, completed using reference TRBV7-9 and TRBJ1-5, is DTGVSQNPRHKITKRGQNVTFRCDPISEHNRLYWYRQTLGQGPEFLTYFQNEAQLEKSRLLSDRFSAERPKGSFSTLEIQRTEQGDSAMYLCASSTWGGADQPQHFGDGTRLSIL.

The chain carries TRBV7-9 and TRBJ2-3; the TRBD1 assignment by TCRdb is unverifiable without DNA. CDR3 length equals 18 residues. Germline CDR1 reads SEHNR; CDR2 reads FQNEAQ (reference sequence). CDR3 sequence reads: CASSPARGAGGAIDTQYF.

This chain uses TRBV7-3 with TRBJ2-3; TCRdb lists TRBD1, though no DNA is available to test this call. Germline CDR1 reads SGHTA; CDR2 reads FQGTGA. The CDR3 covers 15 residues. The CDR3 is CASSSGVTSADTQYF. The variable domain in full, with the rest retrieved from reference TRBV7-3 and TRBJ2-3, is GAGVSQTPSNKVTEKGKYVELRCDPISGHTALYWYRQSLGQGPEFLIYFQGTGAADDSGLPNDRFFAVRPEGSVSTLKIQRTERGDSAVYLCASSSGVTSADTQYFGPGTRLTVL.

The gene calls are TRBV10-3 and TRBJ2-7; as DNA is missing, the TRBD1 call by TCRdb cannot be tested. The CDR3 totals 14 residues. Germline V gene sequence: CDR1 ENHRY, CDR2 SYGVKD. The CDR3 spells CAISEGRDGYEQYF.

The J gene is TRBJ2-1, the V gene TRBV20-1; TCRdb proposes TRBD1, but this gene call is untestable without DNA. CDR3 length: 15 amino acids. Germline V gene lookup returns CDR1 DFQATT and CDR2 SNEGSKA (reference sequence). CDR3 protein: CSAASRDRGHNEQFF.

This rearrangement joins TRBV9 to TRBJ1-3; the D gene TCRdb calls, TRBD1, cannot be checked with no DNA. The CDR3 runs to 13 residues. In germline, CDR1 is SGDLS, CDR2 YYNGEE. The CDR3 loop is CASTGDFGNTIYF.

The gene calls are TRBV2 and TRBJ2-3; checking the TCRdb D call of TRBD1 is not possible without DNA. Germline V CDR1 and CDR2: SNHLY, FYNNEI. This CDR3 contains 15 residues. CDR3 sequence: CASSEAGTFTDTQYF. The variable domain in full, with the rest retrieved from reference TRBV2 and TRBJ2-3, is EPEVTQTPSHQVTQMGQEVILRCVPISNHLYFYWYRQILGQKVEFLVSFYNNEISEKSEIFDDQFSVERPDGSNFTLKIRSTKLEDSAMYFCASSEAGTFTDTQYFGPGTRLTVL.

This clonotype registers large (0.1 to 1%) by frequency. The rearrangement joins TRBV2 to TRBJ2-7; TCRdb proposes TRBD2, but this gene call is untestable without DNA. The CDR3 spans 15 residues. Germline-derived CDR1 and CDR2 are SNHLY and FYNNEI. The CDR3 reads CASRANSGAFYEQYF.

This chain joins TRBV28 and TRBJ1-2. Germline loops: CDR1 MDHEN, CDR2 SYDVKM. The CDR3 is made up of 13 amino acids. The CDR3 reads CASSLPANYGYTF.

The chain couples TRBV7-9 to TRBJ2-7; no DNA is available, so the TRBD2 call from TCRdb remains unchecked. The germline V gene has CDR1 SEHNR and CDR2 FQNEAQ (reference sequence). This CDR3 has 12 residues. This chain's CDR3 is CASSSTSYEQYF.

The chain links TRBV6-2 or TRBV6-3 to TRBJ2-2. Germline V gives CDR1 MNHEY, CDR2 SVGEGT. CDR3 length: 15 amino acids. CDR3 protein: CASSYLVDSTGELFF.

The rearrangement uses TRBV6-1 and TRBJ2-3; as DNA is missing, the TRBD2 call by TCRdb cannot be tested. The germline V gene encodes CDR1 MNHNS and CDR2 SASEGT. The CDR3 covers 15 residues. CDR3 sequence reads: CASTFTSGSPDTQYF.

The CDR3: CASSLYGDRGREQYF. The chain joins TRBV5-1 to TRBJ2-7; TCRdb calls TRBD1, which cannot be checked without DNA. Germline assignment: CDR1 SGHRS and CDR2 YFSETQ. The CDR3 is 15 amino acids. The entire variable domain, with the rest obtained from reference TRBV5-1 and TRBJ2-7, is as follows: KAGVTQTPRYLIKTRGQQVTLSCSPISGHRSVSWYQQTPGQGLQFLFEYFSETQRNKGNFPGRFSGRQFSNSRSEMNVSTLELGDSALYLCASSLYGDRGREQYFGPGTRLTVT.

The chain carries TRBV9 and TRBJ2-1; TCRdb's D call, TRBD1, is unchecked because there is no DNA. This CDR3 is 13 amino acids long. Germline loops: CDR1 SGDLS, CDR2 YYNGEE. The CDR3: CASSSPPGTEQFF. The whole variable domain, filled in from reference TRBV9 and TRBJ2-1, reads DSGVTQTPKHLITATGQRVTLRCSPRSGDLSVYWYQQSLDQGLQFLIQYYNGEERAKGNILERFSAQQFPDLHSELNLSSLELGDSALYFCASSSPPGTEQFFGPGTRLTVL.

The chain has TRBV7-3 and TRBJ1-5. Germline CDR1 and CDR2: SGHTA and FQGTGA. The CDR3 runs to 13 residues. CDR3 amino acids: CASSMDRNQPQHF.

This sequence joins TRBV5-1 and TRBJ2-3. The CDR3 is made up of 12 amino acids. Germline values: CDR1 SGHRS, CDR2 YFSETQ. CDR3: CASSLRPDTQYF.

The rearrangement joins TRBV7-3 to TRBJ2-2; TCRdb outputs TRBD2, but without DNA this stays unchecked. The length of the CDR3 is 13 residues. Per the germline V gene, CDR1 is SGHTA and CDR2 is FQGTGA. CDR3 loop: CASSLAGGGELFF.

The chain links TRBV7-3 to TRBJ1-1; TCRdb lists TRBD1, though no DNA is available to test this call. CDR3 size: 17 residues. Germline CDR1 is SGHTA and CDR2 is FQGTGA. CDR3 protein: CASSPNSFREPITEAFF.

This rearrangement joins TRBV6-1 to TRBJ2-1; as DNA is missing, the TRBD1 call by TCRdb cannot be tested. The CDR3 length is 13 residues. CDR1 MNHNS and CDR2 SASEGT come from the germline V gene. CDR3 loop: CASSEGAQNEQFF.

This chain uses TRBV7-9 with TRBJ1-1; absent DNA, TCRdb's TRBD1 call cannot be checked. There are 15 residues in the CDR3. The germline CDR1 and CDR2 sequences are SEHNR and FQNEAQ (reference sequence). This chain's CDR3 is CASLRPQGGNTEAFF.

V gene TRBV6-2 or TRBV6-3 combines with J gene TRBJ2-3; the TCRdb call, TRBD2, lacks DNA for checking. Germline-derived CDR1 and CDR2 are MNHEY and SVGEGT. There are 17 residues in the CDR3. The CDR3 protein is CASSFPGLAGEGDTQYF.

The rearrangement links TRBV27 to TRBJ2-4; the D call from TCRdb, TRBD1, cannot be confirmed without DNA. Germline CDR1 MNHEY, CDR2 SMNVEV (reference sequence). The CDR3 sequence is 16 residues long. CDR3 sequence: CASSPGVGLAKNIQYF.

The chain joins TRBV9 to TRBJ1-4. CDR3 size: 12 residues. Germline assignment: CDR1 SGDLS and CDR2 YYNGEE. CDR3 in amino acids: CASSPDTEKLFF. Full variable domain (remainder filled in from reference TRBV9 and TRBJ1-4): DSGVTQTPKHLITATGQRVTLRCSPRSGDLSVYWYQQSLDQGLQFLIQYYNGEERAKGNILERFSAQQFPDLHSELNLSSLELGDSALYFCASSPDTEKLFFGSGTQLSVL.